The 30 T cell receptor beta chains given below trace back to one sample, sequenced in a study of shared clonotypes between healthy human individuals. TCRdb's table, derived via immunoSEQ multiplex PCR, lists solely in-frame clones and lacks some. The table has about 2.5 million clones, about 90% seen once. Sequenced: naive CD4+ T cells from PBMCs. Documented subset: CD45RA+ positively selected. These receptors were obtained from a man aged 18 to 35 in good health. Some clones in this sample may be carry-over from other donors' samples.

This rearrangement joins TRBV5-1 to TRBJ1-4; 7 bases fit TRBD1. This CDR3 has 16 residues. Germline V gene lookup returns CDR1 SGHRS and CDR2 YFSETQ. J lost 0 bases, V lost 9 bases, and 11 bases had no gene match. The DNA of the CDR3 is TGCGCCACTTCACAGGGGCCTCTTGCAACTAATGAAAAACTGTTTTTT. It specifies CATSQGPLATNEKLFF.

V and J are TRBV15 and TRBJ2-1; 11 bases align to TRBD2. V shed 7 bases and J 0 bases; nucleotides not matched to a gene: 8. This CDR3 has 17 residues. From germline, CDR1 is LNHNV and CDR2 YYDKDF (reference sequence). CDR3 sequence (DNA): TGTGCCACCATTCTAGCGGGGGGCTCAAGCTCCTACAATGAGCAGTTCTTC. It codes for CATILAGGSSSYNEQFF. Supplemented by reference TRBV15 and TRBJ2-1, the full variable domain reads DAMVIQNPRYQVTQFGKPVTLSCSQTLNHNVMYWYQQKSSQAPKLLFHYYDKDFNNEADTPDNFQSRRPNTSFCFLDIRSPGLGDTAMYLCATILAGGSSSYNEQFFGPGTRLTVL.

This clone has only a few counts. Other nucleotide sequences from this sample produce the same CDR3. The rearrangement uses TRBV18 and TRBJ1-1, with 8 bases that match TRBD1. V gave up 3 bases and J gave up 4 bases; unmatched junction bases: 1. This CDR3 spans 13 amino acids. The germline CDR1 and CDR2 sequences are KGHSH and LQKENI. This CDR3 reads CASSPDRGTEAFF. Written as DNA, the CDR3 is TGTGCCAGCTCACCCGACAGGGGCACTGAAGCTTTCTTT.

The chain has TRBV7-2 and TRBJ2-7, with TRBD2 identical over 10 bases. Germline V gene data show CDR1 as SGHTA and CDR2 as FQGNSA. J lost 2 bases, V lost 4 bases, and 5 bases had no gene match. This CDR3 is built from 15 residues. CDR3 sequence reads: CASSYTSGAAYEQYF. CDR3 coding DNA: TGTGCCAGCAGCTACACTAGCGGGGCCGCCTACGAGCAGTACTTC.

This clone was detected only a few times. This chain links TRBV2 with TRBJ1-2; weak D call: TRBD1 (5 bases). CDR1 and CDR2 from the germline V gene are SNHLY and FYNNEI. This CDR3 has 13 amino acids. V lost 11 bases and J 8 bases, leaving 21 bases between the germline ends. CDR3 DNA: TGTGCCGGTAGACAGCCTCAACCCGAGGGCTACACCTTC. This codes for CAGRQPQPEGYTF.

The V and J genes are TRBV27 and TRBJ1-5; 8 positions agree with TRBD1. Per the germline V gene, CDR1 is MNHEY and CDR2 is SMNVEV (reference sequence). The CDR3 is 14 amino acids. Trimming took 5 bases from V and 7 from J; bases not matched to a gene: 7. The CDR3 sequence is CASSAYRGRQPQHF. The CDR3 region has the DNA TGTGCCAGCAGTGCTTACAGGGGGAGGCAGCCCCAGCATTTT.

The CDR3 bases are TGTGCCAGCGCATGGACAGGGGGCATCAACGAGCAGTACTTC. The encoded protein is CASAWTGGINEQYF. The genes are TRBV7-3 and TRBJ2-7; 11 bases fit TRBD1. Germline trimming cut 8 bases from V and 5 bases from J; bases unmatched to any gene: 8. Germline CDR1 SGHTA, CDR2 FQGTGA. This CDR3 is built from 14 residues.

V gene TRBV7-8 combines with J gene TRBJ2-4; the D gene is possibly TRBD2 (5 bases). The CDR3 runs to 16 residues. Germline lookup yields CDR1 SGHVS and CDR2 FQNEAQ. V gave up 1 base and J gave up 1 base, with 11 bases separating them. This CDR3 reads CASSLGDYPAKNIQYF. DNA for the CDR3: TGTGCCAGCAGCTTAGGCGACTATCCCGCCAAAAACATTCAGTACTTC. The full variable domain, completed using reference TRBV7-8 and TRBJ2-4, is GAGVSQSPRYKVAKRGQDVALRCDPISGHVSLFWYQQALGQGPEFLTYFQNEAQLDKSGLPSDRFFAERPEGSVSTLKIQRTQQEDSAVYLCASSLGDYPAKNIQYFGAGTRLSVL.

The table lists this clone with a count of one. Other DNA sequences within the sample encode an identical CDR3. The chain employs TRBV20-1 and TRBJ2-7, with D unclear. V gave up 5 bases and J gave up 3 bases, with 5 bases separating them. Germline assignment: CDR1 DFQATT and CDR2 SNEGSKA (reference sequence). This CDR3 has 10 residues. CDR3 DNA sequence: TGCAGTGCTCTGCTCTACGAGCAGTACTTC. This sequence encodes CSALLYEQYF.

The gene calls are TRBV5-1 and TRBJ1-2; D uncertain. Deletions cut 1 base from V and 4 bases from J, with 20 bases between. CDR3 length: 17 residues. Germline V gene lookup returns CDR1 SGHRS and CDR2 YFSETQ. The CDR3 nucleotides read TGCGCCAGCAGCTTGTCTGGCAGAATGCCGTGGGGCTATGGCTACACCTTC. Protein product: CASSLSGRMPWGYGYTF.

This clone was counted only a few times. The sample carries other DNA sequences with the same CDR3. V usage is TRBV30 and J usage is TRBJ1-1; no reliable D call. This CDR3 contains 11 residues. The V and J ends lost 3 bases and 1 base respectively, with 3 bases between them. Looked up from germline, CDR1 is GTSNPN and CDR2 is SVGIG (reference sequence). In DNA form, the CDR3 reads TGTGCCTGGAGCACGAACACTGAAGCTTTCTTT. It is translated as CAWSTNTEAFF.

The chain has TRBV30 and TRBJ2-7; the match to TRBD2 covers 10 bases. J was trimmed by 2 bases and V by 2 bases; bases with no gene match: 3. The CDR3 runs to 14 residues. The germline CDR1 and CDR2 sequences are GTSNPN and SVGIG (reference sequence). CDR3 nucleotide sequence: TGTGCCTGGAGTAATGGACTAGCGGCCTACGAGCAGTACTTC. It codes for CAWSNGLAAYEQYF.

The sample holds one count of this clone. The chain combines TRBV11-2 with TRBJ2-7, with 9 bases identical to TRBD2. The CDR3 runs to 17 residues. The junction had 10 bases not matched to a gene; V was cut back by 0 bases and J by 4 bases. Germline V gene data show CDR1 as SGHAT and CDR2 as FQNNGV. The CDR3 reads CASSLDPWAGGGYEQYF. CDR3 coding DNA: TGTGCCAGCAGCTTAGATCCCTGGGCGGGAGGGGGGTACGAGCAGTACTTC.

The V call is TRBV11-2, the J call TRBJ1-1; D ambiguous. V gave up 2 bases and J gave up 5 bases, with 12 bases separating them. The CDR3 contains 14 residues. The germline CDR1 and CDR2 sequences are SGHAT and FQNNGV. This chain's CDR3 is CASSLYLLTTEAFF. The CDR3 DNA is TGTGCCAGCAGCTTATATCTCCTTACTACTGAAGCTTTCTTT.

Here the CDR3 DNA reads TGTGCCAGCACGCGGGGGGAGGGTGAAGCTTTCTTT. This gives the protein CASTRGEGEAFF. This chain links TRBV11-1 with TRBJ1-1, with D perhaps TRBD1 (5 bases). This CDR3 has 12 amino acids. Germline loops: CDR1 SGHAT, CDR2 FQDESV (reference sequence). V was clipped by 7 bases and J by 7 bases, with 13 bases between them.

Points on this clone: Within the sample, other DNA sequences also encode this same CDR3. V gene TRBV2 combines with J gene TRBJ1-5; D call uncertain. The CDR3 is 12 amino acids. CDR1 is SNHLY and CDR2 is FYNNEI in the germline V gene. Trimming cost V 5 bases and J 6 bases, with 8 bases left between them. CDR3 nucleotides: TGTGCCAGCAGTCGAGTCGGTCAGCCCCAGCATTTT. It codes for CASSRVGQPQHF.

The CDR3 DNA reads as TGTGCCAGTAACGGCAGGACGAGCGGGAGAGGGTTCCCAAATGAGCAGTTCTTC. Its translation: CASNGRTSGRGFPNEQFF. The chain is built from TRBV19 and TRBJ2-1; 8 positions agree with TRBD2. Trimming removed 7 bases from V and 7 bases from J; junction bases left unmatched: 21. CDR3 size: 18 residues. Looked up from germline, CDR1 is LNHDA and CDR2 is SQIVND (reference sequence).

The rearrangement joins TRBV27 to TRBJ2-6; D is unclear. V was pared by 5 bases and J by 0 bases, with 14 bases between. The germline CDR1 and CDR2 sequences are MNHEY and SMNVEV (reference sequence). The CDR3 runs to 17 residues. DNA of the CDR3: TGTGCCAGCAGTCCCGTGGGCCTTTACTCTGGGGCCAACGTCCTGACTTTC. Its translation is CASSPVGLYSGANVLTF. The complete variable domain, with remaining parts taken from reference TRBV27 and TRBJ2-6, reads EAQVTQNPRYLITVTGKKLTVTCSQNMNHEYMSWYRQDPGLGLRQIYYSMNVEVTDKGDVPEGYKVSRKEKRNFPLILESPSPNQTSLYFCASSPVGLYSGANVLTFGAGSRLTVL.

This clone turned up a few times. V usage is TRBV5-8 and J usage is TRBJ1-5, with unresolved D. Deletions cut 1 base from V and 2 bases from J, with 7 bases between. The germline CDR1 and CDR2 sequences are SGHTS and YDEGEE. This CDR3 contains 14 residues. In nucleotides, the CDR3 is TGTGCCAGCAGCTTGCGCGGGGGCAATCAGCCCCAGCATTTT. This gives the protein CASSLRGGNQPQHF.

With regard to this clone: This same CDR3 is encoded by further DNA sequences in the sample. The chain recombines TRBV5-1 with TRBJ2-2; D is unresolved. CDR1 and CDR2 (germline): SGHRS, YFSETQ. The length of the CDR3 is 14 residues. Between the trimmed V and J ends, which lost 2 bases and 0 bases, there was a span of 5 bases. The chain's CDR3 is CASSLGANTGELFF. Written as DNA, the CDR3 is TGCGCCAGCAGCTTAGGCGCGAACACCGGGGAGCTGTTTTTT.

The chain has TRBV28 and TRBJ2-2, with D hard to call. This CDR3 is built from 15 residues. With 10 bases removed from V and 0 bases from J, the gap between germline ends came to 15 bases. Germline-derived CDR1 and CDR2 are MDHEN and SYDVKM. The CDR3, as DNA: TGTGCCATCCCCGGCGCAGGCGCGAACACCGGGGAGCTGTTTTTT. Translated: CAIPGAGANTGELFF.

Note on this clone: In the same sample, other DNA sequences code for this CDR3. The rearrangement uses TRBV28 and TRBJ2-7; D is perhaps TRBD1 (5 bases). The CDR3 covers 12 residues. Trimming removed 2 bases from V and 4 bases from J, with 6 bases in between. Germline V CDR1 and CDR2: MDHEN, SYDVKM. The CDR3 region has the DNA TGTGCCAGCAGTTTAAGACAGTACGAGCAGTACTTC. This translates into CASSLRQYEQYF.

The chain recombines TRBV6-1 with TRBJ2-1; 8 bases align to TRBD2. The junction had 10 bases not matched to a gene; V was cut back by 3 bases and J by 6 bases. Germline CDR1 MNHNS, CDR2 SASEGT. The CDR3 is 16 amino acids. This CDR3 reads CASSDRLASMTNEQFF. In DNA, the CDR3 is TGTGCCAGCAGTGACCGACTAGCGAGTATGACCAATGAGCAGTTCTTC.

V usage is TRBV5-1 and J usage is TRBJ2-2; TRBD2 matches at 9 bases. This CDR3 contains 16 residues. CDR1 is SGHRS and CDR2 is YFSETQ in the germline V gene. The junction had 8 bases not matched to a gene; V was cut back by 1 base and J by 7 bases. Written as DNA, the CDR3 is TGCGCCAGCAGCTTGATCGCGGGAGGGCAGCACGGGGAGCTGTTTTTT. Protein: CASSLIAGGQHGELFF.

CDR3 sequence (DNA): TGTGCCAGCAGCGTATCCCCCGCGAGTGAGCAGTTCTTC. As protein: CASSVSPASEQFF. The rearrangement joins TRBV9 to TRBJ2-1; D is undetermined. V lost 1 base to trimming and J lost 9 bases, with 11 bases between them. The CDR3 totals 13 residues. CDR1 and CDR2 from the germline V gene are SGDLS and YYNGEE.

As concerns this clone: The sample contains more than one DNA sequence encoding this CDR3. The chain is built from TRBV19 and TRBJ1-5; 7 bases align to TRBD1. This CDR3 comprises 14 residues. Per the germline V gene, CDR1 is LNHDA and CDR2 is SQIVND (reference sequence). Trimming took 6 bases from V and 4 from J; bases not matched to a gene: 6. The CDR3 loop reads CASSLDRPNQPQHF. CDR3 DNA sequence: TGTGCCAGTAGCCTGGACAGGCCTAATCAGCCCCAGCATTTT.

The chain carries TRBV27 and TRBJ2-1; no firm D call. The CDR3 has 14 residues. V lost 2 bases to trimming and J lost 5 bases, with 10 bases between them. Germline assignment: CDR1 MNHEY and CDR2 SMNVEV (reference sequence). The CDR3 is CASSLMVENNEQFF. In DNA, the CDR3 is TGTGCCAGCAGTTTAATGGTTGAGAACAATGAGCAGTTCTTC.

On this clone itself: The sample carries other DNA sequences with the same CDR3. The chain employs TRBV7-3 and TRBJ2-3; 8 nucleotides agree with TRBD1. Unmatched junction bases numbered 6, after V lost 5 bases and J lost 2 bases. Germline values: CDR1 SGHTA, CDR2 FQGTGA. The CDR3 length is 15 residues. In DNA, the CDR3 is TGTGCCAGCAGCCCCCACAGGGGGGACACAGATACGCAGTATTTT. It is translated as CASSPHRGDTDTQYF.

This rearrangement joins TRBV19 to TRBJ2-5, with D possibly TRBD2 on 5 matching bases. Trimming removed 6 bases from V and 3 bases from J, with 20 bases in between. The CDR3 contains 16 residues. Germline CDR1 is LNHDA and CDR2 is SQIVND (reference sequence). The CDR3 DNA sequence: TGTGCCAGTAGCCACATTGTGGCAGTCGGGAAAGAGACCCAGTACTTC. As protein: CASSHIVAVGKETQYF.

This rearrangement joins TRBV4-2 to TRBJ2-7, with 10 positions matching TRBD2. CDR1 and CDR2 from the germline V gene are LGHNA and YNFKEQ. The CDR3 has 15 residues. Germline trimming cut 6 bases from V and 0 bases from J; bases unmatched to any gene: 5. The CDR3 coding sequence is TGTGCCAGCAGTCGCGGGACTAGCGTCTCCTACGAGCAGTACTTC. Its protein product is CASSRGTSVSYEQYF.